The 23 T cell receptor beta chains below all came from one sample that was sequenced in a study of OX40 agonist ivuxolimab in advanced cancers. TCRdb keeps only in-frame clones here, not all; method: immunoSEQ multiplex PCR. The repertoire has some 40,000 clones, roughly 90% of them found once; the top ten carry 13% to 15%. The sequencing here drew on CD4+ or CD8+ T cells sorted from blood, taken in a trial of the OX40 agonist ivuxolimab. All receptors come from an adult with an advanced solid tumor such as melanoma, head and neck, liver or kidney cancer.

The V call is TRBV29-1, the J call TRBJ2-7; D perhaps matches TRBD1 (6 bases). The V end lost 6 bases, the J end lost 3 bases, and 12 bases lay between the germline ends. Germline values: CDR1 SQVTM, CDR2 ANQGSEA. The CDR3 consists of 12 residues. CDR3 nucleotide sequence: TGCAGCGTGCTATCACAGGGCTACGAGCAGTACTTC. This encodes CSVLSQGYEQYF.

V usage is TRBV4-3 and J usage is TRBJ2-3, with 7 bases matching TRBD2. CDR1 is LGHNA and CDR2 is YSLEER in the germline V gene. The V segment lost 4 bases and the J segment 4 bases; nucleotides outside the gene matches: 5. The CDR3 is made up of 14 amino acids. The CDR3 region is CASSRVAGADTQYF. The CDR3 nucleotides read TGCGCCAGCAGCCGGGTTGCGGGGGCAGATACGCAGTATTTT.

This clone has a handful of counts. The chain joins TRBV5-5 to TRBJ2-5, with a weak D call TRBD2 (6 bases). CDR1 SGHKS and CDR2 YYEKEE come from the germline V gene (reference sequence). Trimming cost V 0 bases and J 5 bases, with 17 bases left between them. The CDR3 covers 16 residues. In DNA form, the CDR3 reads TGTGCCAGCAGCTTGGCGGCAGCCGCTGGGAGGGAGACCCAGTACTTC. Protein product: CASSLAAAAGRETQYF.

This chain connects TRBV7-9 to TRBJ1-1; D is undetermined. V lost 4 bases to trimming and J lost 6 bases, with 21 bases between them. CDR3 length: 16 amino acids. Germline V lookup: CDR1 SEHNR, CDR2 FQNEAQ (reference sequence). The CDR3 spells CASSSRATVHSSEAFF. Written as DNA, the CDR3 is TGTGCCAGCAGCTCCCGCGCGACGGTCCACTCCTCTGAAGCTTTCTTT.

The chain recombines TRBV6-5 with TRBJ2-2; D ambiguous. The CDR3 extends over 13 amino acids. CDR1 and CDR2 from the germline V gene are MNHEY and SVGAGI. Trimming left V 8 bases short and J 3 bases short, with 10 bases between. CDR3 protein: CASHLGDTGELFF. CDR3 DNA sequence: TGTGCCAGCCACTTAGGAGACACCGGGGAGCTGTTTTTT.

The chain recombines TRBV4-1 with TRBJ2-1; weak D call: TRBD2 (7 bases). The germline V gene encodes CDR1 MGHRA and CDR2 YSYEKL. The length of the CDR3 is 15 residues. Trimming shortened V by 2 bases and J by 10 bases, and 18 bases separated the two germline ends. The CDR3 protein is CASSQIAPGGREQFF. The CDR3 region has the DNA TGCGCCAGCAGCCAAATCGCCCCCGGGGGGCGGGAGCAGTTCTTC.

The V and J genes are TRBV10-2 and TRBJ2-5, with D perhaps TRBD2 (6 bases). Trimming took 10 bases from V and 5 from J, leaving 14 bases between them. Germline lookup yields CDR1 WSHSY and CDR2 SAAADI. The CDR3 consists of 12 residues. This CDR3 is CATGGARETQYF. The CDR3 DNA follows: TGCGCCACCGGCGGGGCGCGGGAGACCCAGTACTTC.

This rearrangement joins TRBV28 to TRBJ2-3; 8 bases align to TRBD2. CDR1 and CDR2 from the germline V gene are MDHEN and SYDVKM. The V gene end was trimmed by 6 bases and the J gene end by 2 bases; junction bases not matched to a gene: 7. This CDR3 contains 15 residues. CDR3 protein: CASSYSGGLTDTQYF. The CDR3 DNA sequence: TGTGCCAGCAGCTACAGCGGGGGCCTCACAGATACGCAGTATTTT.

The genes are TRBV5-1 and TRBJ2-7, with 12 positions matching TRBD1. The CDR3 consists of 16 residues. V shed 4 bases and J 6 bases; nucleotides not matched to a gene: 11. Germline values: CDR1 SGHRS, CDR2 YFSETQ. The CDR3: CASSPAGGQGALEQYF. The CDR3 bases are TGCGCCAGCAGCCCAGCCGGGGGACAGGGGGCTCTCGAGCAGTACTTC.

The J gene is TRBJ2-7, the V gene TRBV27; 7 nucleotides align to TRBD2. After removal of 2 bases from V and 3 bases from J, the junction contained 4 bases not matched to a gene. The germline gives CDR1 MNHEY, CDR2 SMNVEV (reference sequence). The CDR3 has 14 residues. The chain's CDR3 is CASSLERGDYEQYF. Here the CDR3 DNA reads TGTGCCAGCAGTTTAGAGCGGGGAGACTACGAGCAGTACTTC.

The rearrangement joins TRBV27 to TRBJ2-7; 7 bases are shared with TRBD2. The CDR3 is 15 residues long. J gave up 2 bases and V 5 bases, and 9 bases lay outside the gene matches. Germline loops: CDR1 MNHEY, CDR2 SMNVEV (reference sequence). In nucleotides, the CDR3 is TGTGCCAGCAGTCCACGGGCAGGGAGGGCCTACGAGCAGTACTTC. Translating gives CASSPRAGRAYEQYF.

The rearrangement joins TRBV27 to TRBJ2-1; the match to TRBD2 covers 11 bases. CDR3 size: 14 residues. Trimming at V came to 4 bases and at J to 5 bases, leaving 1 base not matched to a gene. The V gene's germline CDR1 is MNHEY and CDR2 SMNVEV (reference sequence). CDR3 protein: CASSSGLADNEQFF. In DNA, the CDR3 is TGTGCCAGCAGTTCGGGACTAGCGGACAATGAGCAGTTCTTC.

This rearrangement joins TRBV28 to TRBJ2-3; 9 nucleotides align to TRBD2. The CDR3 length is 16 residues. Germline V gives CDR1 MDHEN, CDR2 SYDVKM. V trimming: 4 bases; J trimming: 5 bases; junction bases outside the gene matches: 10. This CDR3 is CASSSFGAGGGDTQYF. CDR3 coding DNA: TGTGCCAGCAGTTCTTTCGGAGCGGGGGGAGGAGATACGCAGTATTTT. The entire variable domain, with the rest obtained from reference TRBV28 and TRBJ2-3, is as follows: DVKVTQSSRYLVKRTGEKVFLECVQDMDHENMFWYRQDPGLGLRLIYFSYDVKMKEKGDIPEGYSVSREKKERFSLILESASTNQTSMYLCASSSFGAGGGDTQYFGPGTRLTVL.

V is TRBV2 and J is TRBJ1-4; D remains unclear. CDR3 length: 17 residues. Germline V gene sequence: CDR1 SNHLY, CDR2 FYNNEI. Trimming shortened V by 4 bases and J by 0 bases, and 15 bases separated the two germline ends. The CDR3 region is CASSGEGILATNEKLFF. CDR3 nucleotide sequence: TGTGCCAGCAGTGGTGAAGGTATTCTTGCAACTAATGAAAAACTGTTTTTT.

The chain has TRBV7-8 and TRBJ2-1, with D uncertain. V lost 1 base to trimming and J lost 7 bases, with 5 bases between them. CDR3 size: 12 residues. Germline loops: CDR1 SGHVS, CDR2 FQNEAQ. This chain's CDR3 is CASSLGANEQFF. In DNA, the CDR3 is TGTGCCAGCAGCTTAGGGGCAAATGAGCAGTTCTTC. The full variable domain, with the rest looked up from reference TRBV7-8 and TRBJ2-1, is GAGVSQSPRYKVAKRGQDVALRCDPISGHVSLFWYQQALGQGPEFLTYFQNEAQLDKSGLPSDRFFAERPEGSVSTLKIQRTQQEDSAVYLCASSLGANEQFFGPGTRLTVL.

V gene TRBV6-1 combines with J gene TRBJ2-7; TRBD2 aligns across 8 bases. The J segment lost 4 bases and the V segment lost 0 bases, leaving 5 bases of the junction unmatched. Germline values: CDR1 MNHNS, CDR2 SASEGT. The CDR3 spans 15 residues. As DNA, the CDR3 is TGTGCCAGCAGTGAAGCAGCGGGAGCTCATTACGAGCAGTACTTC. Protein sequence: CASSEAAGAHYEQYF.

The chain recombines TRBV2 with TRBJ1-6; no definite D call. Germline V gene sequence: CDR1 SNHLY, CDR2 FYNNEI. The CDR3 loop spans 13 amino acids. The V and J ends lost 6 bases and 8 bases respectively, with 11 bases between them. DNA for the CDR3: TGTGCCAGCAGGGACCCTAGTGATTCACCCCTCCACTTT. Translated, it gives CASRDPSDSPLHF.

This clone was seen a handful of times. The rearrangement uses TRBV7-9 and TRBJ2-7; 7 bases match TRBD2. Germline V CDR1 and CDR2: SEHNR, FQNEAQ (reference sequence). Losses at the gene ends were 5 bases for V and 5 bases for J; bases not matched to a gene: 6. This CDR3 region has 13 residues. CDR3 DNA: TGTGCCAGCAGCCCCAAGCGGGGACACGAGCAGTACTTC. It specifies CASSPKRGHEQYF.

CDR3 region: CATSSPWGAEGVEKLFF. CDR3 coding DNA: TGTGCCACCAGCAGCCCTTGGGGGGCGGAAGGTGTTGAAAAACTGTTTTTT. The chain joins TRBV15 to TRBJ1-4, with a tentative D call TRBD1 (6 bases). Looked up from germline, CDR1 is LNHNV and CDR2 is YYDKDF (reference sequence). This CDR3 has 17 amino acids. V was clipped by 3 bases and J by 7 bases, with 21 bases between them.

CDR3 sequence: CASSQGGTSSNTGELFF. The CDR3 nucleotides are TGCGCCAGCAGCCAGGGGGGTACTAGCAGCAACACCGGGGAGCTGTTTTTT. The rearrangement uses TRBV4-3 and TRBJ2-2; D is possibly TRBD2 (6 bases). CDR3 length: 17 amino acids. The V gene lost 3 bases and the J gene lost 2 bases, with 16 bases spanning the gap. Germline V gene lookup returns CDR1 LGHNA and CDR2 YSLEER.

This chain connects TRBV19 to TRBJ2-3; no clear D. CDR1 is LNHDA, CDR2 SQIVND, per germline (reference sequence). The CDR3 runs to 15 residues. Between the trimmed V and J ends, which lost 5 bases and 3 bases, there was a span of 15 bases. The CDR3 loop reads CASSERPSGTDTQYF. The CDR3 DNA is TGTGCCAGTAGTGAACGACCCTCTGGGACAGATACGCAGTATTTT. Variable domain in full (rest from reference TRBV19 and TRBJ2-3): DGGITQSPKYLFRKEGQNVTLSCEQNLNHDAMYWYRQDPGQGLRLIYYSQIVNDFQKGDIAEGYSVSREKKESFPLTVTSAQKNPTAFYLCASSERPSGTDTQYFGPGTRLTVL.

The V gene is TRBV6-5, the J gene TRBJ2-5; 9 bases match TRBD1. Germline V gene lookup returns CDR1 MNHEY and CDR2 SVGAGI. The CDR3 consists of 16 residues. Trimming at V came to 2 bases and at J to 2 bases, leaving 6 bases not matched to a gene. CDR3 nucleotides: TGTGCCAGCAGTTACCATGCGGGACAGGGACAAGAGACCCAGTACTTC. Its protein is CASSYHAGQGQETQYF.

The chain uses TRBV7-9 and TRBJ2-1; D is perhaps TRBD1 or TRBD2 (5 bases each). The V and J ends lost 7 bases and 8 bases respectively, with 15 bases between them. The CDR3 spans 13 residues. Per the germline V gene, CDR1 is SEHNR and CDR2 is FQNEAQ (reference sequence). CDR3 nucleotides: TGTGCCAGCACTTCAGGGATGGACTATGAGCAGTTCTTC. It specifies CASTSGMDYEQFF.